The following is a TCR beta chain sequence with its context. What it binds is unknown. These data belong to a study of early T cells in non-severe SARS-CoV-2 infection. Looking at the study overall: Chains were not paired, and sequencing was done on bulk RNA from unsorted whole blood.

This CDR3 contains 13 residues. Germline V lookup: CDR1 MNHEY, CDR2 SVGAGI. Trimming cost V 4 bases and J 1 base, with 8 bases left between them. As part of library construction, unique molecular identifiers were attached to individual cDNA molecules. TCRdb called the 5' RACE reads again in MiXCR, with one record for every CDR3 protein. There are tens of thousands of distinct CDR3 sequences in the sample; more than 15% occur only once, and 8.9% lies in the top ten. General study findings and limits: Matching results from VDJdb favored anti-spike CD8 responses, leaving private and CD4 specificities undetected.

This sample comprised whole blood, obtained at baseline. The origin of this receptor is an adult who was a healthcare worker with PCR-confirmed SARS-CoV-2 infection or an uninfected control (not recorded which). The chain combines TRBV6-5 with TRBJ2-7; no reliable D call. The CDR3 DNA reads TGTGCCAGCAGTTTCCGGATATCCTACGAGCAGTACTTC. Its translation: CASSFRISYEQYF.